This record looks at one T cell receptor beta chain sequence and its context. Its antigen is unknown. Nothing much larger sits one base from this clone, and base qualities are not available. This sample was included in a study of response to subunit inactivated influenza vaccine listed by TCRdb under 2018. Regarding the study in general: The study used deep quantitative T cell receptor repertoire profiling to track responses to a trivalent subunit inactivated influenza vaccine. Points the paper makes about the study in general: It was suggested by the authors that each seasonal influenza vaccination may recruit only a limited number of new T cells.

Cut back by 8 bases and 3 bases, the V and J ends lie 14 bases apart. From a lookup of the germline V gene, CDR1 and CDR2 are MNHNS and SASEGT. The CDR3 starts with the cysteine, ends with the phenylalanine, and has 13 residues. The retained sequence is limited to the CDR3, 39 bases, with the frame set at the first base. Library preparation was by RT-PCR. The run used an Illumina HiSeq 2500. The public reads were reanalyzed by TCRdb: fastp trimming at Q25, MiXCR alignment, in-frame beta chains only. Identical CDR3 protein sequences are pooled into one entry, listed with their most common genes and DNA. Recorded for this sample are 530,000 or so distinct CDR3 sequences; 13% to 15% of them occurred a single time. Together, the top ten hold approximately 10% of the sample.

The TCR was taken from a man in his forties or fifties who received an inactivated influenza vaccine. Donor details come from another sample of the same person, matched by shared clones. The sequencing here drew on PBMCs from blood, taken 12 days after vaccination. The chain is made from TRBV6-1 and TRBJ2-7; the best D guess is TRBD2, with 6 bases matching. Read as DNA, the sequence is TGTGCCAGCGGACTACGGGGGAACTACGAGCAGTACTTC. This translates into CASGLRGNYEQYF.